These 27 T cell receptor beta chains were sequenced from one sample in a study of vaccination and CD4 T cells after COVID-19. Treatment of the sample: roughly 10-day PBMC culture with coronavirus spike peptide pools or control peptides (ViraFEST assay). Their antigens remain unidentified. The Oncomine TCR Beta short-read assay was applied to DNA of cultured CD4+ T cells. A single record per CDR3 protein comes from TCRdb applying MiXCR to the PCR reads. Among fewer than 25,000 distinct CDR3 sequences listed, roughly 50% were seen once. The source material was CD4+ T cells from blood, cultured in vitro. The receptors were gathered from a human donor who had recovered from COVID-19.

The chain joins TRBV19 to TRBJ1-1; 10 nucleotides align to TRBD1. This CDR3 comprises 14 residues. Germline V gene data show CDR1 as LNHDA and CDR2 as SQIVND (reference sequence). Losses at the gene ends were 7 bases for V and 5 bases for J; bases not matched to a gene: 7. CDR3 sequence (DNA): TGTGCCAGTAAGGGCGGGACAGGGGTGACTGAAGCTTTCTTT. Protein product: CASKGGTGVTEAFF.

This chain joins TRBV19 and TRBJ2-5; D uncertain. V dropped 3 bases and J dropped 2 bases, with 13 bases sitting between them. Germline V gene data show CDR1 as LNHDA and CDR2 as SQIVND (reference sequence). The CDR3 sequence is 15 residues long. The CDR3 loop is CASSIPGQVQETQYF. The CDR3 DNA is TGTGCCAGTAGTATTCCCGGCCAGGTTCAAGAGACCCAGTACTTC.

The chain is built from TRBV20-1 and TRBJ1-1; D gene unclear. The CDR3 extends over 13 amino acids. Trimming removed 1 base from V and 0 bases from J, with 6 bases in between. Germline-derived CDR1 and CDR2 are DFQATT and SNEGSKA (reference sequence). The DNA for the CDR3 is TGCAGTGCTAGAGGTGCCGTGAACACTGAAGCTTTCTTT. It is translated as CSARGAVNTEAFF.

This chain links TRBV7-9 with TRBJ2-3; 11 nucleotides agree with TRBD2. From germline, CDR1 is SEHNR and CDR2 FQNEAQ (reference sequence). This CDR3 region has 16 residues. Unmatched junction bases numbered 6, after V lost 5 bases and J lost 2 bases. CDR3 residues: CASSPGTSGNTDTQYF. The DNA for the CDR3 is TGTGCCAGCAGCCCCGGGACTAGCGGTAACACAGATACGCAGTATTTT.

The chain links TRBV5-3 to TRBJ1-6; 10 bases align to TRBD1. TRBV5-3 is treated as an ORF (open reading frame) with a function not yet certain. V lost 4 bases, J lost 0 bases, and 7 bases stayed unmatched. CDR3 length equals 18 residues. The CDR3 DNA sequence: TGTGCCAGAAGCCGACAGGGGGCCTTGAGCTCCTATAATTCACCCCTCCACTTT. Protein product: CARSRQGALSSYNSPLHF.

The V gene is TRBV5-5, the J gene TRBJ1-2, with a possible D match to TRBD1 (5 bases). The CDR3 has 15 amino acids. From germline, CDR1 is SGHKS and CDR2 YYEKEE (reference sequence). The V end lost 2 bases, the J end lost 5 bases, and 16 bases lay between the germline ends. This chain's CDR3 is CASSFGWGVRYGYTF. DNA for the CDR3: TGTGCCAGCAGCTTCGGATGGGGGGTCCGGTATGGCTACACCTTC.

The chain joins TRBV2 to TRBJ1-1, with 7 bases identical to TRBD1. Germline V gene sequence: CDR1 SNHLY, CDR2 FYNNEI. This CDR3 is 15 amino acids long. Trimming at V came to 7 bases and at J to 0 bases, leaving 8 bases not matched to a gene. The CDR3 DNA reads TGTGCCAGCAATGGACAGGACCTTATGAACACTGAAGCTTTCTTT. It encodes CASNGQDLMNTEAFF.

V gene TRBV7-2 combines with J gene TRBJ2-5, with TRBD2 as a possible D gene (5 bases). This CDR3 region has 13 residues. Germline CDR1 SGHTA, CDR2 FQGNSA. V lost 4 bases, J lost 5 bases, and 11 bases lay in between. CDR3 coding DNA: TGTGCCAGCAGCTCACGGGATTTGGAGACCCAGTACTTC. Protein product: CASSSRDLETQYF.

The CDR3: CASSLSVAVRYEQYF. CDR3 nucleotides: TGTGCCAGCAGTTTATCGGTAGCGGTCCGCTACGAGCAGTACTTC. The chain recombines TRBV27 with TRBJ2-7; tentatively, D is TRBD2 (6 bases). CDR3 size: 15 residues. CDR1 is MNHEY and CDR2 is SMNVEV in the germline V gene (reference sequence). V dropped 0 bases and J dropped 3 bases, with 12 bases sitting between them.

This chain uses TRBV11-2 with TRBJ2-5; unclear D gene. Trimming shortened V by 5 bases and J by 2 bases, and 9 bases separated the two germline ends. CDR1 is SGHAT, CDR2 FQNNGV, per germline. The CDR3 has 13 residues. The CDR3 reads CASSDTRQETQYF. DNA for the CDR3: TGTGCCAGCAGCGACACAAGACAAGAGACCCAGTACTTC.

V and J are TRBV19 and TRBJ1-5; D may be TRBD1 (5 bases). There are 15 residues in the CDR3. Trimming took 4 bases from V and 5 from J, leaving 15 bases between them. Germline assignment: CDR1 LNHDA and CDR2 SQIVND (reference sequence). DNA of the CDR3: TGTGCCAGTAGTAGATCCGGACATCAGGATCAGCCCCAGCATTTT. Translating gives CASSRSGHQDQPQHF.

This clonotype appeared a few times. The CDR3 sequence is CAIGGGYGYTF. DNA for the CDR3: TGTGCCATTGGAGGAGGCTATGGCTACACCTTC. The chain joins TRBV19 to TRBJ1-2, with D unresolved. This CDR3 region has 11 residues. Germline values: CDR1 LNHDA, CDR2 SQIVND (reference sequence). V lost 10 bases and J lost 4, with 10 bases in between.

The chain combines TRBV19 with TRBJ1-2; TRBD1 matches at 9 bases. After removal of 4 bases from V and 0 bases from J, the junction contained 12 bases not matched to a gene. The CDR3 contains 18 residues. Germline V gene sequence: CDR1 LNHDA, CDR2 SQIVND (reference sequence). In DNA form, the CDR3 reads TGTGCCAGTAGTACCGGGGGACAGGGATCCCAAGCTAACTATGGCTACACCTTC. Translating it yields CASSTGGQGSQANYGYTF.

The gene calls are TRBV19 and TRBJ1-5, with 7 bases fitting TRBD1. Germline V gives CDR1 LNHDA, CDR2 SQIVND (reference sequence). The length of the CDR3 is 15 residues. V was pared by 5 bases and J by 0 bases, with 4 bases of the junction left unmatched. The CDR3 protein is CASSLGQLSNQPQHF. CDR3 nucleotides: TGTGCCAGTAGTCTGGGACAGCTTAGCAATCAGCCCCAGCATTTT.

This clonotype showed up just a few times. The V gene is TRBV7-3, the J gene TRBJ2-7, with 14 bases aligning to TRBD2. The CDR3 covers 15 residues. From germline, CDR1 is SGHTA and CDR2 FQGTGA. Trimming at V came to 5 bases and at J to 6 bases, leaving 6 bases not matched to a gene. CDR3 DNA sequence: TGTGCCAGCAGCATGTCCGGGACTAGCGGGGGCGAGCAGTACTTC. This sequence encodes CASSMSGTSGGEQYF.

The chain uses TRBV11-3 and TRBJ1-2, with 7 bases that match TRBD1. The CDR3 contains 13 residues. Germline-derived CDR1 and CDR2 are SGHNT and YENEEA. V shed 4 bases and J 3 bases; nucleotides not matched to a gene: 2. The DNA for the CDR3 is TGTGCCAGCAGCTCTGACAGGGACTATGGCTACACCTTC. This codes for CASSSDRDYGYTF.

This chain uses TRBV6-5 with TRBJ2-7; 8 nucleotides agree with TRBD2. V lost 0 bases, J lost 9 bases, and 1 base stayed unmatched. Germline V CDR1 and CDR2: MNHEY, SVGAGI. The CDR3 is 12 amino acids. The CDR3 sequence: CASSYSRGGQYF. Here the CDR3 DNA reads TGTGCCAGCAGTTACTCCCGGGGGGGGCAGTACTTC.

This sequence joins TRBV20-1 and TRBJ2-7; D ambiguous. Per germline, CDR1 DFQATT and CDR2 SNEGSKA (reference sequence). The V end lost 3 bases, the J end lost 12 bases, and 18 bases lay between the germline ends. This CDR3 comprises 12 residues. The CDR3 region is CSASERNSRLYF. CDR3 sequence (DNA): TGCAGTGCTAGTGAGAGGAACTCTAGGCTGTACTTC.

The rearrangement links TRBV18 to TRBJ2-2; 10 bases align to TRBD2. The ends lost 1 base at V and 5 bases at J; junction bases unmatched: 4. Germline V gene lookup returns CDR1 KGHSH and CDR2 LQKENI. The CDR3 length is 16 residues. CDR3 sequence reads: CASSPRLAGETGELFF. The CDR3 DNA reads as TGTGCCAGCTCACCACGGCTAGCGGGAGAAACCGGGGAGCTGTTTTTT.

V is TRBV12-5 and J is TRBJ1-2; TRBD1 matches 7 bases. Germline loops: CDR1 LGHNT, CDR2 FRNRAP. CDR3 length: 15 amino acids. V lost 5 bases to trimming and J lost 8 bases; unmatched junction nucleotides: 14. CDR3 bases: TGTGCTAGTGGTCGATGGGGACAGACGACGGCCGGCTACACCTTC. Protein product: CASGRWGQTTAGYTF. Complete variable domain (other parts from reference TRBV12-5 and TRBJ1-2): DARVTQTPRHKVTEMGQEVTMRCQPILGHNTVFWYRQTMMQGLELLAYFRNRAPLDDSGMPKDRFSAEMPDATLATLKIQPSEPRDSAVYFCASGRWGQTTAGYTFGSGTRLTVV.

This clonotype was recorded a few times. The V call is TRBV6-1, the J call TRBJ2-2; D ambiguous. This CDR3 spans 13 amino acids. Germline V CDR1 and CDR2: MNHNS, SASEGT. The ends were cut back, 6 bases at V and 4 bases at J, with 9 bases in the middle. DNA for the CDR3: TGTGCCAGCAGGCTAGTTGGCACCGGGGAGCTGTTTTTT. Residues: CASRLVGTGELFF.

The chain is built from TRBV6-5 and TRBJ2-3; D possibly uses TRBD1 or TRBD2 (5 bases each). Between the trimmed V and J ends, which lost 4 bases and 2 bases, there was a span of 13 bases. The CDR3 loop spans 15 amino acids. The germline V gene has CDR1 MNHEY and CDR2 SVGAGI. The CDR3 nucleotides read TGTGCCAGCAGTTGGGGCGGGCTAACCACAGATACGCAGTATTTT. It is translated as CASSWGGLTTDTQYF.

Written as DNA, the CDR3 is TGCGCCAGCAGCTTACGATCAGGGGGGGATACGCAGTATTTT. Its translation: CASSLRSGGDTQYF. The V and J genes are TRBV5-1 and TRBJ2-3; a weak D match, TRBD1 (7 bases). The CDR3 has 14 residues. Germline V CDR1 and CDR2: SGHRS, YFSETQ. V lost 2 bases to trimming and J lost 6 bases, with 13 bases between them.

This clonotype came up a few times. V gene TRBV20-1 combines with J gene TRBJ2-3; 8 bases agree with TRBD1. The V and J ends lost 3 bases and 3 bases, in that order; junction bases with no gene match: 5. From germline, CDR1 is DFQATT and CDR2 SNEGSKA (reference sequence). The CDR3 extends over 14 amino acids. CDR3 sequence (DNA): TGCAGTGCTAGCGGACAGGGATGGACAGATACGCAGTATTTT. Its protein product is CSASGQGWTDTQYF.

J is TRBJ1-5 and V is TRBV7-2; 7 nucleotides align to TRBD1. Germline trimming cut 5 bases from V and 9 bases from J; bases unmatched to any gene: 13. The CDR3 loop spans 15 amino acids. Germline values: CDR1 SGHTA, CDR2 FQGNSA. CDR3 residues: CASSLLTDRTSPQHF. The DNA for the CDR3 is TGTGCCAGCAGCCTCCTTACGGACAGGACGTCGCCCCAGCATTTT.

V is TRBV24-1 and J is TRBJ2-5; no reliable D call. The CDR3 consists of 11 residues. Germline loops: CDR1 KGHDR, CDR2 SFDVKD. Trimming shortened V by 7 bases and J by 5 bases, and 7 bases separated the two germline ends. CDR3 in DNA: TGTGCCACCAGGGACCGGGAGACCCAGTACTTC. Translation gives CATRDRETQYF.

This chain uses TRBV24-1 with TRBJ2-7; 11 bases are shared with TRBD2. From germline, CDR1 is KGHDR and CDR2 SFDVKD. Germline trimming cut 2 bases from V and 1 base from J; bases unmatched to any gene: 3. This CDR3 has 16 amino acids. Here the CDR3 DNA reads TGTGCCACCAGTGATTCGAGACTAGCGGGGTCCTACGAGCAGTACTTC. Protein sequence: CATSDSRLAGSYEQYF.